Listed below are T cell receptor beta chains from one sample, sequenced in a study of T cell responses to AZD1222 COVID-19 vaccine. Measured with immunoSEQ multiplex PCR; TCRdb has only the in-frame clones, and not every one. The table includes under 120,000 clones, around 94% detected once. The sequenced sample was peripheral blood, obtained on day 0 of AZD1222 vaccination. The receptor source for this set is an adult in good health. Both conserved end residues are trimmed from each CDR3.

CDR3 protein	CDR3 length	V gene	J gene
ASSSDRVINVHEKLF	15	TRBV7-9	TRBJ1-4
ASSLNGGDTQY	11	TRBV7-9	TRBJ2-3
ASIGDNYLNQPQH	13	TRBV6-5	TRBJ1-5
ASSLGLAGGSDTQY	14	TRBV19	TRBJ2-3
ASSQDHGGVTFYGYT	15	TRBV4-3	TRBJ1-2
ASSKPGTEAF	10	TRBV19	TRBJ1-1
ASRDRESNEKLF	12	TRBV5-1	TRBJ1-4
ASSFRLAGSDEQF	13	TRBV7-3	TRBJ2-1
AWSVPEGQAQY	11	TRBV30	TRBJ2-5
ASSPSGTDTQY	11	TRBV18	TRBJ2-3
ATSRDLSGSGETQY	14	TRBV15	TRBJ2-5
ASSVDPDVSEAF	12	TRBV9	TRBJ1-1
ASSLELAGILSSYNEQF	17	TRBV11-3	TRBJ2-1
SVVQISGRAYEQY	13	TRBV29-1	TRBJ2-7
ASSQAGGGVNTIY	13	TRBV3-1/TRBV3-2	TRBJ1-3
ATSTTGQGPTTGQPQH	16	TRBV24-1	TRBJ1-5
ASSQDRFRAGNTIY	14	TRBV4-1	TRBJ1-3
SASRNPGGGGRGEQF	15	TRBV20-1	TRBJ2-1
ARGAGRVDQPQH	12	TRBV21-1	TRBJ1-5
ASSPGGEQYGNQPQH	15	TRBV19	TRBJ1-5
ASSQVGSPSVMGGDTQY	17	TRBV4-2	TRBJ2-3
ASSLGGGVDEQY	12	TRBV18	TRBJ2-7
ASSDPGGVPEAF	12	TRBV5-1	TRBJ1-1
AWRAANYGYT	10	TRBV30	TRBJ1-2
ASSIGTFREKLF	12	TRBV14	TRBJ1-4
ASSERNYGYT	10	TRBV12-3/TRBV12-4	TRBJ1-2
ASSRLDEENYGYT	13	TRBV5-1	TRBJ1-2
ASSRSGGTYNEQF	13	TRBV5-1	TRBJ2-1